This T cell receptor beta chain came from a study of blood T cell repertoires in COVID-19. The method was immunoSEQ multiplex PCR; TCRdb's version includes in-frame clones alone and lacks a portion of them. The sample carries 250,000 or so clones, over 80% recorded once. Specimen: PBMCs or T cells enriched from blood (not recorded which). The receptor was derived from a man aged 45-65 years who had been exposed to COVID-19.

CDR3 coding DNA: TGTGCCAGTAGTCTTGGACAGGGGAGCTCACCCCTCCACTTT. This translates into CASSLGQGSSPLHF. The J gene is TRBJ1-6, the V gene TRBV19; TRBD1 aligns across 9 bases. This CDR3 region has 14 residues. Germline V gene data show CDR1 as LNHDA and CDR2 as SQIVND (reference sequence). Germline trimming cut 5 bases from V and 10 bases from J; bases unmatched to any gene: 6. Supplemented by reference TRBV19 and TRBJ1-6, the full variable domain reads DGGITQSPKYLFRKEGQNVTLSCEQNLNHDAMYWYRQDPGQGLRLIYYSQIVNDFQKGDIAEGYSVSREKKESFPLTVTSAQKNPTAFYLCASSLGQGSSPLHFGNGTRLTVT.